This T cell receptor (beta chain) emerged from a study of Ad26.COV2.S vaccination and SARS-CoV-2 variants. Clones were sequenced by immunoSEQ multiplex PCR, and TCRdb holds only the in-frame ones, with some missing. The table shows about 680,000 clones, with roughly 90% occurring only once. Study results and caveats: Vaccine recipients had higher spike-specific TCR breadth than placebo recipients. Across vaccine and placebo recipients, the breadth of non-spike TCRs was similar.

Documented treatment: around 19 received Ad26.COV2.S at low or high dose, single or two shots; roughly 5 received placebo; per-sample allocation not given. Sample collection was performed on day 63 after the first vaccine or placebo injection. In Boston, an adult donor aged 18-55 years took part. As to this clone: The antigen is undetermined.

CDR1 is SGHNT and CDR2 is YENEEA in the germline V gene. V was shortened by 1 base and J by 5 bases, with 6 bases between the two germline ends. This CDR3 region has 13 residues. The TCR comes from a person between 18 and 65 years old who received the Ad26.COV2.S COVID-19 vaccine or a placebo. This rearrangement joins TRBV11-3 to TRBJ2-1; D is ambiguous. The sequences come from peripheral blood, collected in a trial of Ad26.COV2.S vaccine versus placebo. The DNA of the CDR3 is TGTGCCAGCAGCTTAGGCTCTAACAATGAGCAGTTCTTC. Translation gives CASSLGSNNEQFF.